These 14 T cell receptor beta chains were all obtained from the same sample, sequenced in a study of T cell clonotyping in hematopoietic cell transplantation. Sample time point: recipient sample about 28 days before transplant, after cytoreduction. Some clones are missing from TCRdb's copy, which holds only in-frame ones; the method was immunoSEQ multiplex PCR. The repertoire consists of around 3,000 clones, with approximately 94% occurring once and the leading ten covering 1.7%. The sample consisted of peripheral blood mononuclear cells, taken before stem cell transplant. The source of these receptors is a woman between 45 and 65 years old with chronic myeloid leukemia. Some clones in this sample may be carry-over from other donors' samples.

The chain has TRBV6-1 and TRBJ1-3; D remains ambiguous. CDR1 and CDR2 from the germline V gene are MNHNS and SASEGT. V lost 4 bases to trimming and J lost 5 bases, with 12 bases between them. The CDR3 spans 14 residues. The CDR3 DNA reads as TGTGCCAGCAGTGGTGGGTCTTCGCGAAACACCATATATTTT. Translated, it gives CASSGGSSRNTIYF.

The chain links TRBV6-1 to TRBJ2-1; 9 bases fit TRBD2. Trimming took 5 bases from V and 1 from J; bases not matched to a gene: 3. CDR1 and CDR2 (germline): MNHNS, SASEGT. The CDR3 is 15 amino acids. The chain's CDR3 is CASSLAGNSYNEQFF. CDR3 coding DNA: TGTGCCAGCAGTCTAGCGGGAAATTCCTACAATGAGCAGTTCTTC.

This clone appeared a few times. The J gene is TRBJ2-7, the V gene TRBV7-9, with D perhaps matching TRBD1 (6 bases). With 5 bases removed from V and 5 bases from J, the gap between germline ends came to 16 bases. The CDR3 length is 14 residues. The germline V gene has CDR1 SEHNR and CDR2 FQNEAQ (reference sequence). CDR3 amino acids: CASSARTVSDEQYF. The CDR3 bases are TGTGCCAGCAGCGCAAGGACAGTTTCTGACGAGCAGTACTTC.

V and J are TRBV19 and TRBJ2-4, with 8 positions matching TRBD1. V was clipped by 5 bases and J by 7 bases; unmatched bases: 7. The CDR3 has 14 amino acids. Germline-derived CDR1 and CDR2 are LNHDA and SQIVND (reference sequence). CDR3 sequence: CASSLRQGRNIQYF. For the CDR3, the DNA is TGTGCCAGTAGTCTCAGACAGGGGAGGAACATTCAGTACTTC.

CDR3 sequence reads: CASSLASLNTGELFF. The CDR3 DNA reads TGCGCCAGCAGCTTGGCTAGCCTAAACACCGGGGAGCTGTTTTTT. The chain combines TRBV5-1 with TRBJ2-2, with a weak D call TRBD2 (5 bases). The germline V gene has CDR1 SGHRS and CDR2 YFSETQ. V gave up 0 bases and J gave up 2 bases, with 8 bases separating them. The CDR3 length is 15 residues. Complete variable domain (other parts from reference TRBV5-1 and TRBJ2-2): KAGVTQTPRYLIKTRGQQVTLSCSPISGHRSVSWYQQTPGQGLQFLFEYFSETQRNKGNFPGRFSGRQFSNSRSEMNVSTLELGDSALYLCASSLASLNTGELFFGEGSRLTVL.

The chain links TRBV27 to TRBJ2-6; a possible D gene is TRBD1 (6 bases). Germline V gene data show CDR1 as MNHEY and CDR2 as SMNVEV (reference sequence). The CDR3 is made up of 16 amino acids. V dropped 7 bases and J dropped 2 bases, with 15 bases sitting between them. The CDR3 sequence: CASTPIRQAGANVLTF. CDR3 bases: TGTGCCAGCACCCCGATCAGACAGGCTGGGGCCAACGTCCTGACTTTC.

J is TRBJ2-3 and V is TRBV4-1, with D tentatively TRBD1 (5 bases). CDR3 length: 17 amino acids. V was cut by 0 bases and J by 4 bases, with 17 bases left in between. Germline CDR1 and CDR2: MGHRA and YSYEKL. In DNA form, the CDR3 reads TGCGCCAGCAGCCAAGATTTGGGCCCAGGGTTCGCAGATACGCAGTATTTT. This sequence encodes CASSQDLGPGFADTQYF.

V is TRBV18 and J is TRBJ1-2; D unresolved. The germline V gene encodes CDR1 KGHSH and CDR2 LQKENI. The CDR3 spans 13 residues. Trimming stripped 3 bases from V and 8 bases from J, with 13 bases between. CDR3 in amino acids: CASSPVGEEGYTF. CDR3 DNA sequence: TGTGCCAGCTCACCTGTGGGCGAGGAGGGCTACACCTTC.

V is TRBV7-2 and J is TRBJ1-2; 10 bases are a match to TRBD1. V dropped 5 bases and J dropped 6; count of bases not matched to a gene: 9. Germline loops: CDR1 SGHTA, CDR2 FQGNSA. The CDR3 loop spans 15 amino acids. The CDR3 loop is CASSPDRGRENGYTF. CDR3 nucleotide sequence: TGTGCCAGCAGCCCAGACAGGGGGCGGGAGAATGGCTACACCTTC.

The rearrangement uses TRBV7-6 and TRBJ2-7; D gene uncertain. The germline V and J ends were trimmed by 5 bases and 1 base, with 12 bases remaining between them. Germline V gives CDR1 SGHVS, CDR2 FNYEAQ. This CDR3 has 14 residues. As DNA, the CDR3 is TGTGCCAGCAGCCCCCGCAGGTTTTCCTACGAGCAGTACTTC. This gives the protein CASSPRRFSYEQYF.

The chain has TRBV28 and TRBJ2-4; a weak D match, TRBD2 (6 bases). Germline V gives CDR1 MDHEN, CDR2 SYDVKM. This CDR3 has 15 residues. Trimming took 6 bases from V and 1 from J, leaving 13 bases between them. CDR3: CASSASGAAKNIQYF. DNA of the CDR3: TGTGCCAGCAGCGCATCGGGAGCCGCCAAAAACATTCAGTACTTC.

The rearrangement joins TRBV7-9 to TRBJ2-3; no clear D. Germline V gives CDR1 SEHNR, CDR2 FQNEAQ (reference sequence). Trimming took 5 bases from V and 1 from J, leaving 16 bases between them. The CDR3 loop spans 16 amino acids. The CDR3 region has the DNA TGTGCCAGCAGCAAACGCGATACTCCTGGCACAGATACGCAGTATTTT. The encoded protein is CASSKRDTPGTDTQYF.

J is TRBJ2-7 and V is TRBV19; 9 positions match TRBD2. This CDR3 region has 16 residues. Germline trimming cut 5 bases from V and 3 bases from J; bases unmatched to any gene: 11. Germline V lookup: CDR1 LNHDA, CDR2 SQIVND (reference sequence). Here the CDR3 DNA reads TGTGCCAGTAGTCTCTCCCCTAGCGGGACCTTCTACGAGCAGTACTTC. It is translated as CASSLSPSGTFYEQYF.

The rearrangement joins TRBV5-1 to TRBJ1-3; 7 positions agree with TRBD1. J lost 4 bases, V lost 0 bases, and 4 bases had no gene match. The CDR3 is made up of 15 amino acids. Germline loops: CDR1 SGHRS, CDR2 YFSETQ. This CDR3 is CASSLADREGNTIYF. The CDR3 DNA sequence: TGCGCCAGCAGCTTGGCCGACAGGGAAGGAAACACCATATATTTT.